This TCR beta chain was identified during a study of beta chain features in type 1 diabetes. Study-wide results and caveats: Type 1 diabetes patients had TCRB CDR3s that were shorter (moderately but significantly so) in all four CD4+ subsets.

V gave up 4 bases and J gave up 6 bases; unmatched junction bases: 12. The CDR3 covers 17 residues. Germline CDR1 reads SGHRS; CDR2 reads YFSETQ. This clone was detected only a few times. Its antigen is not known. What was sequenced were expressed TCRB transcripts, since all of the isolated RNA had been reverse transcribed. Sequencing used immunoSEQ multiplex PCR; TCRdb keeps in-frame clones, though not all of them. Of 280,000 or so clones in the sample, about 15% were seen once. What was sequenced was naive CD4+ T cells from blood. The V and J genes are TRBV5-1 and TRBJ2-1, with 11 positions matching TRBD2. The source is a man between 18 and 35 years old with type 1 diabetes. The CDR3 here is CASSTRLAGGPANEQFF. As DNA, the CDR3 is TGCGCCAGCAGCACCCGATTAGCGGGAGGGCCGGCCAATGAGCAGTTCTTC.